Each of the 8 T cell receptor beta chains below was sequenced from the same sample in a study of Ad26.COV2.S vaccination and SARS-CoV-2 variants. Stated treatment: 15 to 20 received Ad26.COV2.S at low or high dose, single or two shots; about 5 received placebo; per-sample allocation not given. Samples were taken on day 63 after the first vaccine or placebo injection. Profiling relied on immunoSEQ multiplex PCR, and the TCRdb table lists in-frame clones only, not all of them. The table records 350,000 to 400,000 clones, around 85% of them present only once. The sequenced sample was peripheral blood, obtained in a trial of Ad26.COV2.S vaccine versus placebo. The receptor set was obtained from a person between 18 and 59 years old who received the Ad26.COV2.S COVID-19 vaccine or a placebo.

This rearrangement joins TRBV19 to TRBJ2-5, with TRBD1 identical over 8 bases. This CDR3 has 16 amino acids. CDR1 and CDR2 from the germline V gene are LNHDA and SQIVND (reference sequence). The trim removed 3 bases at V and 2 bases at J, leaving 8 bases unmatched. DNA of the CDR3: TGTGCCAGTAGTATGAGTATGGGGACAGGTCAAGAGACCCAGTACTTC. This sequence encodes CASSMSMGTGQETQYF.

The chain joins TRBV6-2 or TRBV6-3 to TRBJ2-2; 7 nucleotides line up with TRBD2. Trimming removed 2 bases from V and 1 base from J; junction bases left unmatched: 4. This CDR3 comprises 16 residues. Germline V gene sequence: CDR1 MNHEY, CDR2 SVGEGT. The DNA for the CDR3 is TGTGCCAGCAGTTACGGAGCGGGGAGGAACACCGGGGAGCTGTTTTTT. It is translated as CASSYGAGRNTGELFF.

The chain combines TRBV29-1 with TRBJ2-1; no definite D call. Germline V gene sequence: CDR1 SQVTM, CDR2 ANQGSEA. The germline V and J ends were trimmed by 6 bases and 6 bases, with 9 bases remaining between them. CDR3 length: 11 residues. The CDR3 DNA follows: TGCAGCGTAGTTTGGGGCAATGAGCAGTTCTTC. Its protein product is CSVVWGNEQFF.

The chain recombines TRBV20-1 with TRBJ1-1; the D gene is possibly TRBD1 (6 bases). The CDR3 consists of 13 residues. Germline V gene data show CDR1 as DFQATT and CDR2 as SNEGSKA (reference sequence). Deletions cut 3 bases from V and 0 bases from J, with 8 bases between. In DNA form, the CDR3 reads TGCAGTGCTAGTCAGGGGATGAACACTGAAGCTTTCTTT. It yields the protein CSASQGMNTEAFF.

This chain links TRBV10-3 with TRBJ1-1; tentative D call: TRBD1 (6 bases). Trimming shortened V by 8 bases and J by 7 bases, and 11 bases separated the two germline ends. There are 11 residues in the CDR3. CDR1 and CDR2 from the germline V gene are ENHRY and SYGVKD. DNA for the CDR3: TGTGCCATCCGGGGGGCAGATGAAGCTTTCTTT. Translation gives CAIRGADEAFF.

The chain is built from TRBV5-1 and TRBJ2-7; 10 bases line up with TRBD2. V lost 2 bases to trimming and J lost 2 bases; unmatched junction nucleotides: 4. The CDR3 has 15 amino acids. The germline CDR1 and CDR2 sequences are SGHRS and YFSETQ. Here the CDR3 DNA reads TGCGCCAGCAGCTTAGCGGGGGGGATCACCTACGAGCAGTACTTC. It translates to CASSLAGGITYEQYF.

The J gene is TRBJ1-4, the V gene TRBV12-5; no definite D call. The CDR3 covers 14 residues. V was pared by 5 bases and J by 8 bases, with 15 bases between. Per germline, CDR1 LGHNT and CDR2 FRNRAP. In DNA, the CDR3 is TGTGCTAGTGGTCCCCGTACCGGCCAGGAAAAACTGTTTTTT. Translated, it gives CASGPRTGQEKLFF.

The chain couples TRBV3-1 (or the pseudogene TRBV3-2) to TRBJ2-3; D may be TRBD1 (6 bases). The germline gives CDR1 LGHDT, CDR2 YNNKEL (reference sequence). Trimming cost V 4 bases and J 4 bases, with 9 bases left between them. The length of the CDR3 is 13 residues. The chain's CDR3 is CASSRGGPDTQYF. CDR3 coding DNA: TGTGCCAGCAGCCGAGGGGGACCAGATACGCAGTATTTT.